There are a few counts of the clone carrying this T cell receptor (beta chain). What it binds is unknown. TCRdb reanalysed the 5' RACE reads using MiXCR and keeps one entry per CDR3 protein. The repertoire consists of roughly 1,500,000 distinct CDR3 sequences, with less than 35% occurring once and the leading ten covering about 0.3%. The germline V gene has CDR1 KGHSH and CDR2 LQKENI. V was pared by 6 bases and J by 12 bases, with 7 bases of the junction left unmatched. The CDR3 contains 14 residues. This entry comes from a study of identical twins. General study findings and limits: Because invariant MAIT and iNKT cells could be present, zero-insertion analyses could be partly confounded. Insertions ran lower in abundant cord blood beta clonotypes, though not in memory repertoires. Cross-sectional statistics, not tracking of the same donors, supported the conclusions. Twin pairs had excess sharing that was weaker in beta out-of-frame sequences.

Input material: cord blood. The chain has TRBV18 and TRBJ2-1; 14 positions agree with TRBD2. The receptor comes from a newborn girl in good health. CDR3 bases: TGTGCCAGCTCTCCAGAGACTAGCGGGAGGGGGCAGTTCTTC. It encodes CASSPETSGRGQFF.